This T cell receptor (beta chain) is drawn from a study of shared clonotypes between healthy human individuals. Trimming shortened V by 5 bases and J by 2 bases, and 9 bases separated the two germline ends. Germline V gene data show CDR1 as SEHNR and CDR2 as FQNEAQ (reference sequence). CDR3 length: 13 residues. Libraries were prepared by immunoSEQ multiplex PCR; TCRdb keeps only in-frame clonotypes and omits some of them. The sample holds about a million clones, 76% seen once. This clone was observed at least ten times. This sample also contains other DNA sequences that code for the same CDR3. The receptor comes from a man between 18 and 35 years old in good health. This chain connects TRBV7-9 to TRBJ1-1; D uncertain. Sequenced input: memory CD4+ T cells sorted from blood. Noted subset: CD45RA-negative fraction. The CDR3 is CASSRDGNTEAFF. The CDR3, as DNA: TGTGCCAGCAGCCGAGACGGAAACACTGAAGCTTTCTTT.